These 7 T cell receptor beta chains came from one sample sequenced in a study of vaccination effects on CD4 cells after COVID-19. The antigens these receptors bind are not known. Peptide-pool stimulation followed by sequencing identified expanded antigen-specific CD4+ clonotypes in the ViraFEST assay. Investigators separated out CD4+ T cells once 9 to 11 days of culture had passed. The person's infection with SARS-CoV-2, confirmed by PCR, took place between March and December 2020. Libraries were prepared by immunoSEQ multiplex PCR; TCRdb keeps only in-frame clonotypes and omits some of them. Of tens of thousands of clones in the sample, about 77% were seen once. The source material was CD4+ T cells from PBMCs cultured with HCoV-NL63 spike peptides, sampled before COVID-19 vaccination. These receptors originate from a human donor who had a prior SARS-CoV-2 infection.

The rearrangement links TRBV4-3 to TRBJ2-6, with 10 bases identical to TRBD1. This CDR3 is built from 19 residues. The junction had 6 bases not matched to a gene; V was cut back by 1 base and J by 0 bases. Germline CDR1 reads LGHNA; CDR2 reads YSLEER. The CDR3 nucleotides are TGCGCCAGCAGCCAAGTGGGGGGACAGGGGACCTCTGGGGCCAACGTCCTGACTTTC. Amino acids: CASSQVGGQGTSGANVLTF.

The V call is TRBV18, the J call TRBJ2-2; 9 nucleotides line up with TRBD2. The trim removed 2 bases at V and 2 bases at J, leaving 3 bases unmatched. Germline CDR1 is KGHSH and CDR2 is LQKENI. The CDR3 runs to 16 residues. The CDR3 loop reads CASSPNLAGNTGELFF. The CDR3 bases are TGTGCCAGCTCACCAAACCTAGCGGGAAACACCGGGGAGCTGTTTTTT.

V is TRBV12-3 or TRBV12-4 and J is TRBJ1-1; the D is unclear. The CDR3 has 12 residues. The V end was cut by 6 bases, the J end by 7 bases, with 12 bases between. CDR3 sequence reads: CASRLSMDEAFF. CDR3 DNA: TGTGCCAGCAGGTTAAGCATGGATGAAGCTTTCTTT.

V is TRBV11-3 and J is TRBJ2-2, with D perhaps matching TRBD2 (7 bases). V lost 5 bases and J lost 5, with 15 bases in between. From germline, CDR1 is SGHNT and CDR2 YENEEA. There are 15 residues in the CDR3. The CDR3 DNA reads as TGTGCCAGCAGCGGGGGGGGGCCTGTTACCGGGGAGCTGTTTTTT. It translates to CASSGGGPVTGELFF.

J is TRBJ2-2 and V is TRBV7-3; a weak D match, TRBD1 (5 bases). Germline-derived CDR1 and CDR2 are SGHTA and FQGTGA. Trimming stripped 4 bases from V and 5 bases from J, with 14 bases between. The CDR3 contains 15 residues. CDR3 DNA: TGTGCCAGCAGCTCTGTCCAGGGATGGACCGGGGAGCTGTTTTTT. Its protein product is CASSSVQGWTGELFF. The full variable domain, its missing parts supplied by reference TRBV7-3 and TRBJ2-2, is GAGVSQTPSNKVTEKGKYVELRCDPISGHTALYWYRQSLGQGPEFLIYFQGTGAADDSGLPNDRFFAVRPEGSVSTLKIQRTERGDSAVYLCASSSVQGWTGELFFGEGSRLTVL.

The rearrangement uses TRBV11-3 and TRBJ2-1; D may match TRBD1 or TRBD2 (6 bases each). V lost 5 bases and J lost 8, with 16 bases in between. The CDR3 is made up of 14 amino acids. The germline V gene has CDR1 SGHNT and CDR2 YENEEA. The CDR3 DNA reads TGTGCCAGCAGCCCCAAGGGGGGTAGAGATGAGCAGTTCTTC. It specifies CASSPKGGRDEQFF.

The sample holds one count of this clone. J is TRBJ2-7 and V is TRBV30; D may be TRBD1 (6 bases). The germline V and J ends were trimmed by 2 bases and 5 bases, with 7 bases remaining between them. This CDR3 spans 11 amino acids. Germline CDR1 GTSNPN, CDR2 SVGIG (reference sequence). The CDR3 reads CAWSWGHEQYF. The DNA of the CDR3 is TGTGCCTGGAGTTGGGGGCACGAGCAGTACTTC.